The next 21 T cell receptor beta chains were all read from a single sample in a study of cytomegalovirus exposure and HLA in healthy donors. 13 Jbeta primers and 60 Vbeta primers were used for the PCR. TCRdb keeps only in-frame clones here, not all; method: immunoSEQ multiplex PCR. The table records more than 150,000 clones, about 81% of them present only once. Sequenced input: PBMCs. The receptors originated from a young woman in good health and CMV-seropositive.

This chain uses TRBV6-5 with TRBJ1-6; no clear D gene. The CDR3 contains 13 residues. V was clipped by 6 bases and J by 6 bases, with 9 bases between them. Per the germline V gene, CDR1 is MNHEY and CDR2 is SVGAGI. Here the CDR3 reads CASRGGLNSPLHF. CDR3 nucleotides: TGTGCCAGCAGAGGTGGGCTTAATTCACCCCTCCACTTT.

The V gene is TRBV5-6, the J gene TRBJ1-2; no firm D call. This CDR3 contains 12 residues. The germline V gene has CDR1 SGHDT and CDR2 YYEEEE. Deletions cut 3 bases from V and 0 bases from J, with 3 bases between. The CDR3, as DNA: TGTGCCAGCAGCTCCACTAACTATGGCTACACCTTC. Translated: CASSSTNYGYTF.

The chain is built from TRBV7-2 and TRBJ2-2; TRBD2 might be the D (7 bases). Trimming removed 4 bases at V and 5 bases at J, with 14 bases between. Germline CDR1 reads SGHTA; CDR2 reads FQGNSA. The CDR3 spans 15 residues. CDR3 DNA: TGTGCCAGCAGCTCCAGGGCGGGGGCGACCGGGGAGCTGTTTTTT. Protein sequence: CASSSRAGATGELFF.

V is TRBV19 and J is TRBJ2-1; 10 bases fit TRBD2. The length of the CDR3 is 17 residues. Germline lookup yields CDR1 LNHDA and CDR2 SQIVND (reference sequence). V shed 1 base, J shed 8 bases, and the junction held 11 bases outside the gene matches. The CDR3 spells CASSIASGGLRADEQFF. Here the CDR3 DNA reads TGTGCCAGTAGTATAGCTAGCGGGGGCCTCCGGGCGGATGAGCAGTTCTTC.

This sequence joins TRBV7-2 and TRBJ2-7; TRBD2 agrees at 7 bases. CDR1 and CDR2 (germline): SGHTA, FQGNSA. The CDR3 has 14 residues. The junction had 3 bases not matched to a gene; V was cut back by 0 bases and J by 4 bases. CDR3 in DNA: TGTGCCAGCAGCTTAGCGGGGGGGTGGTACGAGCAGTACGTC. Its protein product is CASSLAGGWYEQYV.

V gene TRBV28 combines with J gene TRBJ1-1; the match to TRBD1 covers 9 bases. Germline-derived CDR1 and CDR2 are MDHEN and SYDVKM. With V trimmed by 10 bases and J by 5 bases, 11 bases remained unmatched. The CDR3 loop spans 14 amino acids. This CDR3 reads CATHIMDRGTEAFF. The CDR3 nucleotides are TGTGCCACCCACATCATGGACAGGGGAACTGAAGCTTTCTTT.

The chain employs TRBV6-5 and TRBJ1-2, with a possible D match to TRBD1 (6 bases). The CDR3 consists of 14 residues. V lost 4 bases and J lost 0, with 9 bases in between. Per the germline V gene, CDR1 is MNHEY and CDR2 is SVGAGI. The DNA for the CDR3 is TGTGCCAGCAGTTTAGACAGGACTAACTATGGCTACACCTTC. It translates to CASSLDRTNYGYTF.

This clone was recorded only once. The chain has TRBV6-5 and TRBJ1-6, with TRBD1 matching over 10 bases. Germline CDR1 and CDR2: MNHEY and SVGAGI. J gave up 10 bases and V 4 bases, and 4 bases lay outside the gene matches. The CDR3 spans 14 residues. CDR3 DNA sequence: TGTGCCAGCAGTTTCGGACAGGGGGGGTCACCCCTCCACTTT. It encodes CASSFGQGGSPLHF.

This sequence joins TRBV6-5 and TRBJ1-2; 8 bases match TRBD1. The CDR3 is 14 residues long. Germline-derived CDR1 and CDR2 are MNHEY and SVGAGI. V lost 0 bases, J lost 6 bases, and 3 bases stayed unmatched. The CDR3 protein is CASSYSLQGDGYTF. The CDR3 coding sequence is TGTGCCAGCAGTTACTCGTTACAGGGGGATGGCTACACCTTC.

This clone was found once. V gene TRBV19 combines with J gene TRBJ1-1; D uncertain. The CDR3 is 11 residues long. The germline V gene has CDR1 LNHDA and CDR2 SQIVND (reference sequence). The CDR3 DNA is TGTGCGGCTGGGAGAAACACTGAAGCTTTCTTT. This sequence encodes CAAGRNTEAFF.

This sequence joins TRBV5-1 and TRBJ2-1; 12 bases map to TRBD2. Trimming removed 1 base from V and 4 bases from J; junction bases left unmatched: 3. Looked up from germline, CDR1 is SGHRS and CDR2 is YFSETQ. This CDR3 comprises 16 residues. CDR3 DNA: TGCGCCAGCAGCTTGCTAGCGGGGGGGAGGTACAATGAGCAGTTCTTC. Its protein product is CASSLLAGGRYNEQFF.

V usage is TRBV6-5 and J usage is TRBJ1-2, with 7 positions matching TRBD1. V gave up 5 bases and J gave up 4 bases; unmatched junction bases: 4. The CDR3 is made up of 13 amino acids. Germline assignment: CDR1 MNHEY and CDR2 SVGAGI. The DNA for the CDR3 is TGTGCCAGCAGTCTCGACAGGGTCTATGGCTACACCTTC. This gives the protein CASSLDRVYGYTF.

This clone occurred once. The rearrangement joins TRBV10-3 to TRBJ1-5, with no clear D. Germline-derived CDR1 and CDR2 are ENHRY and SYGVKD. The CDR3 runs to 12 residues. V was cut by 4 bases and J by 6 bases, with 7 bases left in between. CDR3 sequence: CAISVSSQPQHF. CDR3 DNA: TGTGCCATCAGTGTGTCCAGTCAGCCCCAGCATTTT.

The chain joins TRBV4-2 to TRBJ2-1; D is ambiguous. V was shortened by 3 bases and J by 5 bases, with 11 bases between the two germline ends. Germline CDR1 reads LGHNA; CDR2 reads YNFKEQ. This CDR3 is 14 amino acids long. This chain's CDR3 is CASSHALVNNEQFF. CDR3 in DNA: TGTGCCAGCAGCCACGCACTGGTCAACAATGAGCAGTTCTTC.

This clone was observed a handful of times. The CDR3 coding sequence is TGCGCCAGCAGCCCCAGGTCGACAGCCACAGATACGCAGTATTTT. Protein sequence: CASSPRSTATDTQYF. V usage is TRBV5-1 and J usage is TRBJ2-3; possible D gene TRBD1, 5 bases. V lost 4 bases to trimming and J lost 2 bases, with 14 bases between them. Germline CDR1 reads SGHRS; CDR2 reads YFSETQ. This CDR3 spans 15 amino acids.

The chain uses TRBV10-3 and TRBJ2-5; 9 bases align to TRBD2. The CDR3 totals 11 residues. CDR1 ENHRY and CDR2 SYGVKD come from the germline V gene. After removal of 8 bases from V and 5 bases from J, the junction contained 0 bases not matched to a gene. CDR3 loop: CAIGTSETQYF. The CDR3 nucleotides read TGTGCCATCGGGACTAGCGAGACCCAGTACTTC.

The chain couples TRBV7-6 to TRBJ1-2, with a tentative D call TRBD1 (6 bases). The CDR3 length is 13 residues. Germline assignment: CDR1 SGHVS and CDR2 FNYEAQ. Trimming stripped 5 bases from V and 4 bases from J, with 11 bases between. CDR3 amino acids: CASSAGGLYGYTF. The CDR3 region has the DNA TGTGCCAGCAGCGCGGGGGGGCTCTATGGCTACACCTTC. The whole variable domain, remainder taken from reference TRBV7-6 and TRBJ1-2, is GAGVSQSPRYKVTKRGQDVALRCDPISGHVSLYWYRQALGQGPEFLTYFNYEAQQDKSGLPNDRFSAERPEGSISTLTIQRTEQRDSAMYRCASSAGGLYGYTFGSGTRLTVV.

As for this clone: The same CDR3 also results from other DNA sequences found in this sample. The chain has TRBV5-1 and TRBJ1-2, with D unclear. CDR1 is SGHRS and CDR2 is YFSETQ in the germline V gene. V was trimmed by 4 bases and J by 5 bases, leaving 12 bases between them. This CDR3 is built from 13 residues. CDR3 nucleotides: TGCGCCAGCAGCCCCACGGTATCGTATGGCTACACCTTC. It specifies CASSPTVSYGYTF.

The chain links TRBV2 to TRBJ2-2; the match to TRBD2 covers 7 bases. Germline CDR1 and CDR2: SNHLY and FYNNEI. The CDR3 loop spans 15 amino acids. The ends lost 1 base at V and 1 base at J; junction bases unmatched: 0. For the CDR3, the DNA is TGTGCCAGCAGTGAAGGCGGGGGGAACACCGGGGAGCTGTTTTTT. This codes for CASSEGGGNTGELFF.

V is TRBV30 and J is TRBJ2-1; 7 bases are shared with TRBD1. This CDR3 has 14 amino acids. The germline V gene has CDR1 GTSNPN and CDR2 SVGIG (reference sequence). The CDR3 coding sequence is TGTGGAATAACGAGGGACAGACGATACAATGAGCAGTTCTTC. As protein: CGITRDRRYNEQFF. The full variable domain, its missing parts supplied by reference TRBV30 and TRBJ2-1, is SQTIHQWPATLVQPVGSPLSLECTVEGTSNPNLYWYRQAAGRGLQLLFYSVGIGQISSEVPQNLSASRPQDRQFILSSKKLLLSDSGFYLCGITRDRRYNEQFFGPGTRLTVL.

This clone was recorded only once. The chain carries TRBV5-6 and TRBJ1-1; D might be TRBD1 (5 bases). V was cut by 3 bases and J by 4 bases, with 16 bases left in between. The CDR3 loop spans 15 amino acids. Germline values: CDR1 SGHDT, CDR2 YYEEEE. CDR3 coding DNA: TGTGCCAGCAGCTCCTACAGCTCCCAGGGCACTGAAGCTTTCTTT. It codes for CASSSYSSQGTEAFF.